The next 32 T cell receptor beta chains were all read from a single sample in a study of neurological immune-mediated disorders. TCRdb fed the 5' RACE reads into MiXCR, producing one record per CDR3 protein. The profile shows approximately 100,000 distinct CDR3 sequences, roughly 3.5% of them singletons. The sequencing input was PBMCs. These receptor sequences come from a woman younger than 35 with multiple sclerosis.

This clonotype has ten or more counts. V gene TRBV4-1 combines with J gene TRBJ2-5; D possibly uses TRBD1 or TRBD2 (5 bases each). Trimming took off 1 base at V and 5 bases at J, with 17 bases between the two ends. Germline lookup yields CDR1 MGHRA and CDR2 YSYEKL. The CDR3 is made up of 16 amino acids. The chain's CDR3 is CASSQVYGREYETQYF. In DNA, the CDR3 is TGCGCCAGCAGCCAAGTGTATGGCAGGGAGTACGAGACCCAGTACTTC.

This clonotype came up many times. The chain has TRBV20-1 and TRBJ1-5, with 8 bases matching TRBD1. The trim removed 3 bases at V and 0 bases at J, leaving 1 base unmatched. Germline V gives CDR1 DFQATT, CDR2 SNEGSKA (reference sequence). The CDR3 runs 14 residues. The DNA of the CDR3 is TGCAGTGCTAGGGGACAGGATAGCAATCAGCCCCAGCATTTT. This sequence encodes CSARGQDSNQPQHF.

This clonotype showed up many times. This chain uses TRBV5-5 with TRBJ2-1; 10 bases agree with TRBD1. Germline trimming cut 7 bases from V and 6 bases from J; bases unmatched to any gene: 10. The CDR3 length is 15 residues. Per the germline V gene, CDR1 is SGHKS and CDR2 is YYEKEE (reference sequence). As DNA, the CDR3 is TGTGCCAGCGATCCGTTGGGACAGGGGTTCAATGAGCAGTTCTTC. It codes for CASDPLGQGFNEQFF.

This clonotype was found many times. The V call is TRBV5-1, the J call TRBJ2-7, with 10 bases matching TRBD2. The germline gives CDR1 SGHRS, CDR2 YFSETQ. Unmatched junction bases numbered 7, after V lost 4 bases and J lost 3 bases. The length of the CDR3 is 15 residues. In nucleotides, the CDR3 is TGCGCCAGCAGCGGAGGGACTAGCGACAGCTACGAGCAGTACTTC. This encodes CASSGGTSDSYEQYF.

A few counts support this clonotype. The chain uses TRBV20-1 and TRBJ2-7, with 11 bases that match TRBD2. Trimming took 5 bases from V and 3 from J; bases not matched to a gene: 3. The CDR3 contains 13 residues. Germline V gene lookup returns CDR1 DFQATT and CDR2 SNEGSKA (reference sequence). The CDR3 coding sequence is TGCAGTGCTCCCGGGACTAGCGGCTACGAGCAGTACTTC. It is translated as CSAPGTSGYEQYF.

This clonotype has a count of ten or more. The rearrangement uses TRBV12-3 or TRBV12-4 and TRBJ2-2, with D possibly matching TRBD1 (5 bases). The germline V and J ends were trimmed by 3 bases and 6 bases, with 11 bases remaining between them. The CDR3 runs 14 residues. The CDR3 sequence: CASSFRAGPGELFF. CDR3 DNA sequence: TGTGCCAGCAGTTTCAGGGCAGGGCCCGGGGAGCTGTTTTTT.

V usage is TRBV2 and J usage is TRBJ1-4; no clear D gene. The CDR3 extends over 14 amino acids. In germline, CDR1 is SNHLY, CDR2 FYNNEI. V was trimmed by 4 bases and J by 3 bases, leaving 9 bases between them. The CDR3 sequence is CASSVLTSNEKLFF. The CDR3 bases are TGTGCCAGCAGTGTTTTGACATCTAATGAAAAACTGTTTTTT.

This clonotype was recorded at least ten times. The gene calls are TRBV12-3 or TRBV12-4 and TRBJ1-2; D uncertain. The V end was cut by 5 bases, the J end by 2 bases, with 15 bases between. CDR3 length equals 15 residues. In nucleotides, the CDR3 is TGTGCCAGCAGTCTCCGTGAAGGGCCCAACTATGGCTACACCTTC. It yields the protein CASSLREGPNYGYTF.

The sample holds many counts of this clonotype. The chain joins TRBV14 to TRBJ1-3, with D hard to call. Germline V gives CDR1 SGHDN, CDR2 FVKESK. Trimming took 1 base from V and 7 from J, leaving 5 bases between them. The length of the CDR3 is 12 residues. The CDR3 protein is CASSQAMNTIYF. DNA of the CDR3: TGTGCCAGCAGCCAAGCAATGAACACCATATATTTT.

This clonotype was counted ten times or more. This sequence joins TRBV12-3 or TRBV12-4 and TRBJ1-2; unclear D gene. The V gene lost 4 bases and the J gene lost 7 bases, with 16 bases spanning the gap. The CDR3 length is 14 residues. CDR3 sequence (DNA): TGTGCCAGCAGTTCATCCCAACAGACGGGTGGCTACACCTTC. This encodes CASSSSQQTGGYTF.

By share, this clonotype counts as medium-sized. The CDR3 sequence is CASSLQGAHGELFF. CDR3 sequence (DNA): TGTGCCAGCAGTCTTCAGGGGGCCCACGGGGAGCTGTTTTTT. The V gene is TRBV6-5, the J gene TRBJ2-2; 8 positions agree with TRBD1. Losses at the gene ends were 5 bases for V and 7 bases for J; bases not matched to a gene: 6. This CDR3 contains 14 residues. CDR1 and CDR2 from the germline V gene are MNHEY and SVGAGI.

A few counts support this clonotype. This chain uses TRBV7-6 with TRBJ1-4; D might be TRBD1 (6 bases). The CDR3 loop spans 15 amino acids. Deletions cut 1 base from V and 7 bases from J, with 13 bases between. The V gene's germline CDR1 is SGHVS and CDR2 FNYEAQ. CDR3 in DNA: TGTGCCAGCAGCTTAGATGGGGGCGCGGGTGAAAAACTGTTTTTT. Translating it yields CASSLDGGAGEKLFF.

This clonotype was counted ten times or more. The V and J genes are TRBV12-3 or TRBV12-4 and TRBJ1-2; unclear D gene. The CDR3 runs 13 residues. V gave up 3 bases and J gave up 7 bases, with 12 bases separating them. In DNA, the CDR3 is TGTGCCAGCAGTTTTCCCCTCCATAGTGGCTACACCTTC. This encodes CASSFPLHSGYTF.

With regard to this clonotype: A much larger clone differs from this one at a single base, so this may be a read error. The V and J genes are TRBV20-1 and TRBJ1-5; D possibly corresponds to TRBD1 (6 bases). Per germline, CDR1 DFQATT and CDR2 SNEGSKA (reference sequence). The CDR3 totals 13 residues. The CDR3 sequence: CSAKQGWAQPQNF. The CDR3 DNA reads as TGCAGTGCTAAACAGGGTTGGGCTCAGCCCCAGAATTTT.

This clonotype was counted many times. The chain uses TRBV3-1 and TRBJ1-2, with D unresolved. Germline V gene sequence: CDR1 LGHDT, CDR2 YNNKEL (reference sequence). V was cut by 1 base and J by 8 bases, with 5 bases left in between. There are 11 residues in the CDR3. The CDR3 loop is CASSQGGGYTF. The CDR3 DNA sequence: TGTGCCAGCAGCCAAGGGGGAGGCTACACCTTC.

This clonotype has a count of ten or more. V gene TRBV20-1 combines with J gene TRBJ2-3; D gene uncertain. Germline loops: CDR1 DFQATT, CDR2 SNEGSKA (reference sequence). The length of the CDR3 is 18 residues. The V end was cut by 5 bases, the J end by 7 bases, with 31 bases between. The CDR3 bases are TGCAGTGCTGAAACGACTGGACCGCAACTTCATTCCAGGAATACGCAGTATTTT. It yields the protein CSAETTGPQLHSRNTQYF.

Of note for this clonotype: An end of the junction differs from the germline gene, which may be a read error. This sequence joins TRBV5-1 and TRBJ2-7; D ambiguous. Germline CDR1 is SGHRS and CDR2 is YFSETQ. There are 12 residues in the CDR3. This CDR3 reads CDSSLDSYEQYF. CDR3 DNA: TGCGACAGCAGCTTGGATTCGTACGAGCAGTACTTC. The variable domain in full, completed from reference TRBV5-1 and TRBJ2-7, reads KAGVTQTPRYLIKTRGQQVTLSCSPISGHRSVSWYQQTPGQGLQFLFEYFSETQRNKGNFPGRFSGRQFSNSRSEMNVSTLELGDSALYLCDSSLDSYEQYFGPGTRLTVT.

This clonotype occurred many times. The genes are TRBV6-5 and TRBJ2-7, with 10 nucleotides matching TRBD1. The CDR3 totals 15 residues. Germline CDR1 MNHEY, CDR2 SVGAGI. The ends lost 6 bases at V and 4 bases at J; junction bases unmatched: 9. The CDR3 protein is CASRPEGTGVYEQYF. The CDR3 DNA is TGTGCCAGCAGACCCGAAGGGACAGGGGTTTACGAGCAGTACTTC.

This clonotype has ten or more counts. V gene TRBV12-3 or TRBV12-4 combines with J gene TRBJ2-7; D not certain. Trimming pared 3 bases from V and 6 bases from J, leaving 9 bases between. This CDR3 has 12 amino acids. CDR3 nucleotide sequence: TGTGCCAGCAGTTTGCTGAAAGGCGAGCAGTACTTC. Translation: CASSLLKGEQYF.

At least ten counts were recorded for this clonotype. CDR3 DNA sequence: TGTGCCAGCAGTTTGATGGGGAAGGTCAACATTCAGTACTTC. This codes for CASSLMGKVNIQYF. The chain couples TRBV28 to TRBJ2-4; the D is unclear. Germline lookup yields CDR1 MDHEN and CDR2 SYDVKM. V lost 3 bases, J lost 7 bases, and 13 bases lay in between. This CDR3 region has 14 residues.

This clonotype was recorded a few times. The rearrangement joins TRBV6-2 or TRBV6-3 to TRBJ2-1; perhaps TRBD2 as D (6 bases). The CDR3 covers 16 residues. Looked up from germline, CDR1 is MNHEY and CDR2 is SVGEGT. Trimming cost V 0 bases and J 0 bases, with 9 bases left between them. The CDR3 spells CASSYSEAGSYNEQFF. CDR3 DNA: TGTGCCAGCAGTTACTCGGAAGCGGGCTCCTACAATGAGCAGTTCTTC.

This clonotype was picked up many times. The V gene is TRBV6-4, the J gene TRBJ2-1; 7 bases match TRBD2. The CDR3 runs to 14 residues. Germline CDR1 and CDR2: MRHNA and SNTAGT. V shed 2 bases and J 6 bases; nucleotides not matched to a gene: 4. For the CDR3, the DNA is TGTGCCAGCAGTGACGACGGCGGGGGCAATGAGCAGTTCTTC. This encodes CASSDDGGGNEQFF.

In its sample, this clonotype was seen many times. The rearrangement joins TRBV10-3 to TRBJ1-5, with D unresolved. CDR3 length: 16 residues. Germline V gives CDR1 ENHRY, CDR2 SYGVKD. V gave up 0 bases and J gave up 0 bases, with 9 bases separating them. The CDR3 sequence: CAISESRSLSNQPQHF. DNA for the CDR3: TGTGCCATCAGTGAGTCAAGGTCCCTTAGCAATCAGCCCCAGCATTTT.

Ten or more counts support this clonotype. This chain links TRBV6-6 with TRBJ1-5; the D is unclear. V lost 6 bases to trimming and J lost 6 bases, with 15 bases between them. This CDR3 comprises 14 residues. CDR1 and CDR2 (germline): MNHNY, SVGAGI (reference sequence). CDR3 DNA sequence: TGTGCCAGCAGGGATACCCGGACGTCTCAGCCCCAGCATTTT. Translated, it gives CASRDTRTSQPQHF.

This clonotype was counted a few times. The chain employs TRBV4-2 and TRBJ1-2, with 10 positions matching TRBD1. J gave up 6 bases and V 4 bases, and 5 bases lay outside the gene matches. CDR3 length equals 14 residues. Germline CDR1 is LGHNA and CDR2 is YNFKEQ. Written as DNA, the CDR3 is TGTGCCAGCAGCCTTACGGACAGGGGGGATGGCTACACCTTC. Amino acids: CASSLTDRGDGYTF.

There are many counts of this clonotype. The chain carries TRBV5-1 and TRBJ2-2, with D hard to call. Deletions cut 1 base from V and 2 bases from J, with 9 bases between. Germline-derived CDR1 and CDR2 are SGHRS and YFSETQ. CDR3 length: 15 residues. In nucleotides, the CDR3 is TGCGCCAGCAGCTTGAGGCCAGAAAACACCGGGGAGCTGTTTTTT. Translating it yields CASSLRPENTGELFF.

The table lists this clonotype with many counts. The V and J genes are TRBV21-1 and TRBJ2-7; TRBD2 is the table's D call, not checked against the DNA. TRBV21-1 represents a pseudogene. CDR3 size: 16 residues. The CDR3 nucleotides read TGTGCCAGCAGCAAAAGGACTAGCGGGGGGTCCTACGAGCAGTACTTC. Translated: CASSKRTSGGSYEQYF.

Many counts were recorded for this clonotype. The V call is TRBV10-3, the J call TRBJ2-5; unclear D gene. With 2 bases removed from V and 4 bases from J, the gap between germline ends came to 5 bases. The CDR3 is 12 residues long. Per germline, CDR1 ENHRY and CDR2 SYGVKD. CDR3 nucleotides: TGTGCCATCAGTGAGGTTGGAGAGACCCAGTACTTC. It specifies CAISEVGETQYF.

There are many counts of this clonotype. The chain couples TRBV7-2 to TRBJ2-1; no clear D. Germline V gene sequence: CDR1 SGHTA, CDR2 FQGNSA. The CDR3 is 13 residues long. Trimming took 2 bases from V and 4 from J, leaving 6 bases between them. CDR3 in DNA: TGTGCCAGCAGCTTAATGTCTTACAATGAGCAGTTCTTC. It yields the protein CASSLMSYNEQFF.

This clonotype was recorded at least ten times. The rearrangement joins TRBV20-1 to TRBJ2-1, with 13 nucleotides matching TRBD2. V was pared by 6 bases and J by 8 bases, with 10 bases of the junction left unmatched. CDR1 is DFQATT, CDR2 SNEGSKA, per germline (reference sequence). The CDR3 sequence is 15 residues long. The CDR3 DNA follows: TGCAGTGCCTTCCTCACTAGCGGGAGGGCCGATGAGCAGTTCTTC. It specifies CSAFLTSGRADEQFF.

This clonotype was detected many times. CDR3 bases: TGCAGTGCTCCGGGACGGGACGCCGGAAACACCATATATTTT. Translating it yields CSAPGRDAGNTIYF. The rearrangement links TRBV20-1 to TRBJ1-3; TRBD1 is a possible D gene (5 bases). Germline V gives CDR1 DFQATT, CDR2 SNEGSKA (reference sequence). The CDR3 has 14 residues. V dropped 5 bases and J dropped 4 bases, with 15 bases sitting between them.

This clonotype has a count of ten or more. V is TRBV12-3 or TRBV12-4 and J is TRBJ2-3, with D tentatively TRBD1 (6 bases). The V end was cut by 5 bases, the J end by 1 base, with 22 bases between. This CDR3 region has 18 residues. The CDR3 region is CASSLKQGAHLGTDTQYF. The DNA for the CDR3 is TGTGCCAGCAGTCTGAAACAGGGCGCCCATCTTGGCACAGATACGCAGTATTTT.